These T cell receptor beta chains were read from a single sample in a study of T cells in Graves' hyperthyroidism and ophthalmopathy. TCRdb redid the calling of the multiplex PCR reads with MiXCR, one entry per CDR3 protein. The sample holds over 400,000 distinct CDR3 sequences, approximately 23% seen once. The sequencing input was blood. The receptors originated from a woman in her 70s with Graves' ophthalmopathy. Each CDR3 is given with its conserved first and last residue. A D gene is named only where the DNA matches it firmly. The size of a clone is reported for some rows only, either as once, few or many, or as a class for expanded clones.

>TRBV6-5|NA|NA|TRBJ2-2
CASSLSYGGMDRGIKLFF
TGTGCCAGCAGTTTAAGCTATGGAGGAATGGACCGGGGGATTAAGCTGTTTTTT
>TRBV5-1|TRBD1|few|TRBJ1-3
CASSSGQHHSGNTIYF
TGCGCCAGCAGCTCGGGACAGCACCACTCTGGAAACACCATATATTTT
>TRBV7-2|NA|NA|TRBJ2-3
CASSLRTGSSTDTQYF
TGTGCCAGCAGCCTCAGAACAGGTTCGTCCACAGATACGCAGTATTTT
>TRBV18|NA|many|TRBJ1-5
CASSPNDSNQPQHF
TGTGCCAGCTCACCAAACGATAGCAATCAGCCCCAGCATTTT
>TRBV6-5|NA|many|TRBJ2-1
CASSYSSTSIGGEQFF
TGTGCCAGCAGTTACTCGAGTACTAGCATAGGTGGTGAGCAGTTCTTC
>TRBV3-1|NA|NA|TRBJ2-3
CASSYLADTQYF
TGTGCCAGCAGCTACTTGGCAGATACGCAGTATTTT
>TRBV7-2|NA|NA|TRBJ1-5
CASSLNVSNQPQHF
TGTGCCAGCAGCTTAAATGTTAGCAATCAGCCCCAGCATTTT
>TRBV6-2/TRBV6-3|NA|NA|TRBJ1-1
CASTGRPNTEAFF
TGTGCCAGCACAGGCAGGCCGAACACTGAAGCTTTCTTT
>TRBV9|NA|few|TRBJ2-1
CASTAGTAVGNEQFF
TGTGCCAGCACCGCCGGGACGGCTGTAGGCAATGAGCAGTTCTTC
>TRBV5-1|TRBD1|NA|TRBJ1-6
CASGTGDNSPLHF
TGCGCCAGTGGGACAGGGGACAATTCACCCCTCCACTTT
>TRBV7-9|NA|NA|TRBJ2-3
CASSAKLARGTDTQYF
TGTGCCAGCAGCGCCAAACTAGCGCGGGGGACAGATACACAGTATTTT
>TRBV12-3/TRBV12-4|TRBD1|few|TRBJ2-1
CASNAGTGPYNEQFF
TGTGCCAGCAACGCCGGGACAGGGCCCTACAATGAGCAGTTCTTC
>TRBV15|NA|NA|TRBJ1-5
CATSRAPAKDQPQHF
TGTGCCACCAGCAGAGCACCGGCCAAAGATCAGCCCCAGCATTTT
>TRBV18|NA|NA|TRBJ2-3
CASSPERGTDTQYF
TGTGCCAGCTCACCAGAGCGGGGCACAGATACGCAGTATTTT
>TRBV7-2|NA|many|TRBJ1-2
CASSPVGQFYGYTF
TGTGCCAGCAGCCCCGTCGGACAGTTCTATGGCTACACCTTC
>TRBV12-3/TRBV12-4|TRBD1|NA|TRBJ2-1
CASRPGTDSYNEQFF
TGTGCCAGCAGACCCGGGACAGACTCCTACAATGAGCAGTTCTTC
>TRBV12-3/TRBV12-4|NA|many|TRBJ2-3
CASTTRATDTQYF
TGTGCCAGCACCACGCGGGCCACAGATACGCAGTATTTT
>TRBV28|NA|many|TRBJ2-1
CASNLVANNEQFF
TGTGCCAGCAATCTTGTCGCCAACAATGAGCAGTTCTTC
>TRBV20-1|NA|NA|TRBJ2-4
CSARSGVKNIQYF
TGCAGTGCTAGATCAGGGGTCAAAAACATTCAGTACTTC
>TRBV20-1|NA|few|TRBJ2-5
CSARLLVGETQYF
TGCAGTGCTAGGCTCCTAGTCGGAGAGACCCAGTACTTC
>TRBV19|TRBD1|many|TRBJ1-5
CASRDRVRSNQPQHF
TGTGCCAGCCGGGACAGGGTGCGCAGCAATCAGCCCCAGCATTTT
>TRBV11-3|TRBD2|few|TRBJ2-1
CASSLVAGGVDEQFF
TGTGCCAGCAGCTTAGTTGCGGGAGGAGTCGATGAGCAGTTCTTC
>TRBV5-6|NA|few|TRBJ1-1
CASSLEGQGKRWDTEAFF
TGTGCCAGCAGCTTGGAAGGGCAGGGTAAAAGGTGGGACACTGAAGCTTTCTTT
>TRBV6-1|TRBD1|many|TRBJ1-2
CASSSGGWDYGYTF
TGTGCCAGCAGTTCAGGGGGCTGGGACTATGGCTACACCTTC
>TRBV20-1|TRBD2|few|TRBJ2-5
CSARTGTSERETQYF
TGCAGTGCTAGGACCGGGACTAGCGAACGAGAGACCCAGTACTTC
>TRBV29-1|NA|few|TRBJ2-7
CSVTVNSYEQYF
TGCAGCGTAACAGTGAACTCCTACGAGCAGTACTTC
>TRBV13|NA|NA|TRBJ2-7
CASSSMGTHSLQYEQYF
TGTGCCAGCAGCTCCATGGGGACCCACTCCCTCCAATACGAGCAGTACTTC
>TRBV7-2|NA|many|TRBJ2-2
CASSLGVTNTGELFF
TGTGCCAGCAGCTTAGGGGTTACGAACACCGGGGAGCTGTTTTTT
>TRBV28|TRBD1|many|TRBJ1-2
CASSSPGTGYGYTF
TGTGCCAGCAGTTCGCCGGGGACAGGGTATGGCTACACCTTC
>TRBV5-4|TRBD1|NA|TRBJ2-3
CASSVTTGPRTDTQYF
TGTGCCAGCAGCGTCACGACAGGGCCCCGCACAGATACGCAGTATTTT
>TRBV5-1|NA|NA|TRBJ2-3
CASSFQAGSTDTQYF
TGCGCCAGCAGCTTCCAAGCAGGGAGCACAGATACGCAGTATTTT
>TRBV10-2|NA|few|TRBJ1-3
CASSPPVTGNTIYF
TGCGCCAGCAGCCCTCCCGTCACTGGAAACACCATATATTTT
>TRBV6-1|TRBD1|many|TRBJ2-1
CASSEGGGWSYNEQFF
TGTGCCAGCAGTGAAGGAGGGGGCTGGTCCTACAATGAGCAGTTCTTC
>TRBV20-1|TRBD1|NA|TRBJ1-1
CSEGGGSEAFF
TGCAGCGAGGGAGGGGGCTCTGAAGCTTTCTTT
>TRBV7-2|NA|few|TRBJ2-2
CASSMVGNTGELFF
TGTGCCAGCAGCATGGTCGGAAACACCGGGGAGCTGTTTTTT
>TRBV24-1|NA|NA|TRBJ1-6
CATSDNRDYSPLHF
TGTGCCACCAGTGATAACAGGGACTATTCACCCCTCCACTTT
>TRBV9|NA|NA|TRBJ2-5
CASGASMFQETQYF
TGTGCCAGCGGCGCTAGCATGTTTCAAGAGACCCAGTACTTC
>TRBV30|NA|few|TRBJ1-5
CAWSVRGGSQPQHF
TGTGCCTGGAGTGTACGGGGGGGTAGTCAGCCCCAGCATTTT
>TRBV10-3|TRBD2|few|TRBJ2-3
CAISKTSGSQTDTQYF
TGTGCCATCAGTAAGACTAGCGGAAGTCAAACAGATACGCAGTATTTT
>TRBV30|NA|NA|TRBJ2-7
CAWSVRLRFEQYF
TGTGCCTGGAGTGTAAGGCTACGGTTTGAGCAGTACTTC
>TRBV2|TRBD1|many|TRBJ1-2
CASSGQGGDYGYTF
TGTGCCAGCAGTGGACAGGGGGGAGACTATGGCTACACCTTC
>TRBV28|TRBD2|many|TRBJ2-7
CASSLNSGGLERYEQYF
TGTGCCAGCAGTTTAAATTCGGGGGGACTAGAACGCTACGAGCAGTACTTC
>TRBV28|TRBD2|many|TRBJ2-3
CASKRVAGSTDTQYF
TGTGCCAGCAAGCGGGTAGCGGGAAGCACAGATACGCAGTATTTT
>TRBV2|NA|many|TRBJ2-3
CASSEYPRVDTQYF
TGTGCCAGCAGTGAATATCCGCGGGTAGATACGCAGTATTTT
>TRBV15|TRBD2|NA|TRBJ2-1
CATSGIAGGINEQFF
TGTGCCACCAGCGGGATAGCGGGAGGCATCAATGAGCAGTTCTTC
>TRBV2|TRBD1|many|TRBJ1-2
CASSEGQGGAGYTF
TGTGCCAGCAGTGAGGGACAGGGGGGTGCTGGCTACACCTTC
>TRBV6-1|NA|few|TRBJ1-4
CASSTRDVQTNEKLFF
TGTGCCAGCAGTACCCGGGACGTTCAAACTAATGAAAAACTGTTTTTT
>TRBV12-3/TRBV12-4|NA|few|TRBJ1-2
CASRGGGRGSGYTF
TGTGCCAGCAGGGGGGGGGGGCGAGGCTCTGGCTACACCTTC
>TRBV20-1|TRBD2|NA|TRBJ2-1
CSSRGGSWGNEQFF
TGCAGTTCTAGGGGCGGGAGTTGGGGAAATGAGCAGTTCTTC
>TRBV19|TRBD1|NA|TRBJ1-1
CASSIDGRQGFEAFF
TGTGCCAGTAGTATTGATGGTCGACAGGGTTTTGAAGCTTTCTTT
>TRBV7-2|NA|many|TRBJ2-3
CASSLASPTDTQYF
TGTGCCAGCAGCTTAGCTAGCCCCACAGATACGCAGTATTTT